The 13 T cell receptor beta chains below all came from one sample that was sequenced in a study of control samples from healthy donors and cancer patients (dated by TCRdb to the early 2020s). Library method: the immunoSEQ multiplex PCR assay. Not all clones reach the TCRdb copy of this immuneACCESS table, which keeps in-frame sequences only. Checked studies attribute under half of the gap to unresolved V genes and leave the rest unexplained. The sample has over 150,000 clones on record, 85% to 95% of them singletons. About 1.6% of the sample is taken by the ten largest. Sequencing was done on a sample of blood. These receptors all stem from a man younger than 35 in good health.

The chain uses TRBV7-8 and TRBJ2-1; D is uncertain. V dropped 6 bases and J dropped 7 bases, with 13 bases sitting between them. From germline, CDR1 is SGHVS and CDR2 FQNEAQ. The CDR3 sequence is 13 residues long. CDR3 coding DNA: TGTGCCAGCAGTTCTTCTTTGGGAAATGAGCAGTTCTTC. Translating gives CASSSSLGNEQFF.

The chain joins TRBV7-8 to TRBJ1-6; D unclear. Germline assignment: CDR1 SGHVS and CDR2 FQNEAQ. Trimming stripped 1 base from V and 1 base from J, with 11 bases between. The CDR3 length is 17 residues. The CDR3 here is CASSLGATVSYNSPLHF. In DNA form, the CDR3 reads TGTGCCAGCAGCTTAGGGGCTACAGTATCCTATAATTCACCCCTCCACTTT.

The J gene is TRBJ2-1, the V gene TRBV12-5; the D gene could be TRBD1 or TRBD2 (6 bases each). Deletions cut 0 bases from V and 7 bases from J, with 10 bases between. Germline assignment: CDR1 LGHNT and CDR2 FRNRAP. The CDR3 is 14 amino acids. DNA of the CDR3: TGTGCTAGTGGTTTGGTACGGGGGCTAAATGAGCAGTTCTTC. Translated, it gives CASGLVRGLNEQFF.

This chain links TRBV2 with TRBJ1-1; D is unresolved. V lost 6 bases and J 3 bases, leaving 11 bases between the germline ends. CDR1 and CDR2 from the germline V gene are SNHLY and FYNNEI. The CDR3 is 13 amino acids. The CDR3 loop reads CASRGRIYTEAFF. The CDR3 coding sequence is TGTGCCAGCAGAGGGAGAATATACACTGAAGCTTTCTTT. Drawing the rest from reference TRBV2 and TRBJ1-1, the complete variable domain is EPEVTQTPSHQVTQMGQEVILRCVPISNHLYFYWYRQILGQKVEFLVSFYNNEISEKSEIFDDQFSVERPDGSNFTLKIRSTKLEDSAMYFCASRGRIYTEAFFGQGTRLTVV.

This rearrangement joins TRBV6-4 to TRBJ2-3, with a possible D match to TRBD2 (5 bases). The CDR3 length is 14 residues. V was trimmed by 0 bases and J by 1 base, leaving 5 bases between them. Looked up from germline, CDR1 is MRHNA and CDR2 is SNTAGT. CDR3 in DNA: TGTGCCAGCAGTGACTCCGGGGGCACAGATACGCAGTATTTT. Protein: CASSDSGGTDTQYF.

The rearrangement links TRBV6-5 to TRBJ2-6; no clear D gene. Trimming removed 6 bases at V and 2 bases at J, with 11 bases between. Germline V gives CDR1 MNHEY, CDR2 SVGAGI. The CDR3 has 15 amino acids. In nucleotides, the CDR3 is TGTGCCAGCAGGGGTGCCTCAGCTGGGGCCAACGTCCTGACTTTC. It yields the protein CASRGASAGANVLTF.

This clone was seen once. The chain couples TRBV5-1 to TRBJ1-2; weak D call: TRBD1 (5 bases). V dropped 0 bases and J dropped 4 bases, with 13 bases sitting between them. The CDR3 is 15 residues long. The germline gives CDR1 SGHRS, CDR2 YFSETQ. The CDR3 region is CASSLAQTDGYGYTF. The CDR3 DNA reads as TGCGCCAGCAGCTTGGCCCAGACAGACGGCTATGGCTACACCTTC.

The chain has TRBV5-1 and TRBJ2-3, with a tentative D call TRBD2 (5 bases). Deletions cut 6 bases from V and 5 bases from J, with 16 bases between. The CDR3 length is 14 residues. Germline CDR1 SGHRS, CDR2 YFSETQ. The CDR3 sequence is CASTDGLAIDTQYF. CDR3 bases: TGCGCCAGCACCGATGGGCTAGCTATAGATACGCAGTATTTT. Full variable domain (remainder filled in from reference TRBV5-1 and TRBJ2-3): KAGVTQTPRYLIKTRGQQVTLSCSPISGHRSVSWYQQTPGQGLQFLFEYFSETQRNKGNFPGRFSGRQFSNSRSEMNVSTLELGDSALYLCASTDGLAIDTQYFGPGTRLTVL.

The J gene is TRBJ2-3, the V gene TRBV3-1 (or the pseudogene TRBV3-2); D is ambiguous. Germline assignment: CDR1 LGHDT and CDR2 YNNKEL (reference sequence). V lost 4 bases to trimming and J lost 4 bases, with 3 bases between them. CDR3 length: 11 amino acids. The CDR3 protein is CASSLSDTQYF. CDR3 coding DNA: TGTGCCAGCAGCCTTTCAGATACGCAGTATTTT.

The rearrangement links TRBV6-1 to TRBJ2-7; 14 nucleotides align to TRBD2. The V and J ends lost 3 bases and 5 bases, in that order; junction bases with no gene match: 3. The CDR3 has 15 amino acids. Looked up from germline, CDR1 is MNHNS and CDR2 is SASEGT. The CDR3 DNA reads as TGTGCCAGCAGTGATCCGGGACTAGCGGGAGACGAGCAGTACTTC. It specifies CASSDPGLAGDEQYF.

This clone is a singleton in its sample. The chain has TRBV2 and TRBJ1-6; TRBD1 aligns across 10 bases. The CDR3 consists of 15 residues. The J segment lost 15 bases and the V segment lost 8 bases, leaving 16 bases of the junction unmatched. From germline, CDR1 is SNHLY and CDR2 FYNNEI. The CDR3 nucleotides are TGTGCCAGCGCCCAAGGGGGACAGGGGACGTATAACCTCCACTTT. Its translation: CASAQGGQGTYNLHF.

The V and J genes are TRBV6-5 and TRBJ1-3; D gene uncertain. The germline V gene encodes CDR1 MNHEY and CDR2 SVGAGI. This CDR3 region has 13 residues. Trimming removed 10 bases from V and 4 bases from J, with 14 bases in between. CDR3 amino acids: CATSRRAGNTIYF. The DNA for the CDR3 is TGTGCCACCTCACGGCGGGCAGGAAACACCATATATTTT.

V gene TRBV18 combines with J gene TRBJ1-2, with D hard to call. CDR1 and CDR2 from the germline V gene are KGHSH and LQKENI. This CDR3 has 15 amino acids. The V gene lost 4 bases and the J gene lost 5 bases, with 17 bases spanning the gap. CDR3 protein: CASSHSEGQDYGYTF. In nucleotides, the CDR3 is TGTGCCAGCTCACACTCCGAGGGCCAGGATTATGGCTACACCTTC. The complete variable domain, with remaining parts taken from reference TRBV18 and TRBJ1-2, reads NAGVMQNPRHLVRRRGQEARLRCSPMKGHSHVYWYRQLPEEGLKFMVYLQKENIIDESGMPKERFSAEFPKEGPSILRIQQVVRGDSAAYFCASSHSEGQDYGYTFGSGTRLTVV.